This T cell receptor (beta chain) came from a study of blood T cell repertoires in COVID-19. This table comes from immunoSEQ multiplex PCR, and its TCRdb copy is limited to in-frame clones, with some not included. The profile shows 60,000 to 85,000 clones, roughly 91% of them singletons. CDR1 and CDR2 from the germline V gene are MNHEY and SMNVEV (reference sequence). The CDR3 totals 12 residues. Trimming removed 4 bases from V and 1 base from J, with 4 bases in between. This clone was seen just once. The material sequenced was peripheral blood. The V gene is TRBV27, the J gene TRBJ1-2, with unresolved D. This TCR derives from a man in his forties with COVID-19, enrolled during active disease. CDR3 in DNA: TGTGCCAGCAGTTCCGGTAACTATGGCTACACCTTC. Its translation is CASSSGNYGYTF.